The 4 T cell receptor beta chains below were found in one sample sequenced in a study of shared clonotypes between healthy human individuals. The assay was immunoSEQ multiplex PCR, and TCRdb's table has in-frame clones only and misses some. The repertoire consists of under 120,000 clones, with around 64% occurring once and the leading ten covering approximately 23%. The sample was memory CD8+ T cells sorted from blood. Subset indicated: CD45RO+ cells pooled with CCR7-negative TemRA cells. The receptors shown here come from a woman in her 30s in good health.

The chain couples TRBV28 to TRBJ2-7; D is perhaps TRBD1 (6 bases). The CDR3 is made up of 13 amino acids. With 6 bases removed from V and 7 bases from J, the gap between germline ends came to 16 bases. Germline CDR1 MDHEN, CDR2 SYDVKM. This CDR3 is CASSRTVSREQYF. The CDR3, as DNA: TGTGCCAGCAGCCGGACAGTCTCTAGAGAGCAGTACTTC. The full variable domain, its missing parts supplied by reference TRBV28 and TRBJ2-7, is DVKVTQSSRYLVKRTGEKVFLECVQDMDHENMFWYRQDPGLGLRLIYFSYDVKMKEKGDIPEGYSVSREKKERFSLILESASTNQTSMYLCASSRTVSREQYFGPGTRLTVT.

The genes are TRBV5-1 and TRBJ1-1; TRBD1 aligns across 7 bases. This CDR3 region has 17 residues. The V and J ends lost 1 base and 1 base, in that order; junction bases with no gene match: 10. The germline CDR1 and CDR2 sequences are SGHRS and YFSETQ. DNA for the CDR3: TGCGCCAGCAGCTTGTCATCACCGGGACAGACGAACACTGAAGCTTTCTTT. This sequence encodes CASSLSSPGQTNTEAFF.

The chain combines TRBV28 with TRBJ2-1; D may be TRBD1 (5 bases). This CDR3 contains 18 residues. V lost 6 bases and J lost 8, with 29 bases in between. The germline CDR1 and CDR2 sequences are MDHEN and SYDVKM. Written as DNA, the CDR3 is TGTGCCAGCAGCCATTTTCACGGTGCAGGGTGGGGCTTGGATGAGCAGTTCTTC. The encoded protein is CASSHFHGAGWGLDEQFF.

The sample holds many counts of this clone. This chain joins TRBV6-1 and TRBJ2-7; 11 bases map to TRBD2. The CDR3 is 15 residues long. J lost 1 base, V lost 2 bases, and 1 base had no gene match. Germline V CDR1 and CDR2: MNHNS, SASEGT. Written as DNA, the CDR3 is TGTGCCAGCAGTGAATTAGCGGGAGGGTCCTACGAGCAGTACTTC. Translating gives CASSELAGGSYEQYF.